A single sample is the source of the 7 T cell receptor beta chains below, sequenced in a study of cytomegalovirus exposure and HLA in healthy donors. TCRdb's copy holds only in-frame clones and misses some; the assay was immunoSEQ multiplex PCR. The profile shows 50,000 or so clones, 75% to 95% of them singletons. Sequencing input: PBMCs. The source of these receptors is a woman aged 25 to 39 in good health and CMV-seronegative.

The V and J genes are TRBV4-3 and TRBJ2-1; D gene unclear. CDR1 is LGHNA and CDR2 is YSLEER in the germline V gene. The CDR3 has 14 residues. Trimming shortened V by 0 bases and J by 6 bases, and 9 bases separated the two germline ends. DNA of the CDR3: TGCGCCAGCAGCCAAGATCTAATATCCAATGAGCAGTTCTTC. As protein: CASSQDLISNEQFF.

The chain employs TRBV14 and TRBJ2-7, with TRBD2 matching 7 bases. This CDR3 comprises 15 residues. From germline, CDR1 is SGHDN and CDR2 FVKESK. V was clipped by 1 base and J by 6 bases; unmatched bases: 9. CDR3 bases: TGTGCCAGCAGCCAAGCTCGCGGGAGTAGGGTCGAGCAGTACTTC. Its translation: CASSQARGSRVEQYF.

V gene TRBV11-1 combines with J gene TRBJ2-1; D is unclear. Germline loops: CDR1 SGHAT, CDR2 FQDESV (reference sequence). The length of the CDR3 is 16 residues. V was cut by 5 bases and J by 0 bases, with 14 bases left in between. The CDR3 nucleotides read TGTGCCAGCAGCACAAATGCGGCCAGCTCCTACAATGAGCAGTTCTTC. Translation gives CASSTNAASSYNEQFF.

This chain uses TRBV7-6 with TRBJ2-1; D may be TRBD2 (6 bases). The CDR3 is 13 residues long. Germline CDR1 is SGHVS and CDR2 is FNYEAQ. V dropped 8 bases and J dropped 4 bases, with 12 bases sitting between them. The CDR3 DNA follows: TGTGCCAGCGGGCGGGGCACTTACAATGAGCAGTTCTTC. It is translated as CASGRGTYNEQFF.

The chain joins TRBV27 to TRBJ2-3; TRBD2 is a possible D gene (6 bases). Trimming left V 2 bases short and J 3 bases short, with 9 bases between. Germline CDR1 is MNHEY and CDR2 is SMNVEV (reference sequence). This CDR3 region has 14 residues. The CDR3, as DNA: TGTGCCAGCAGTTTACTGGCGGGGACAGATACGCAGTATTTT. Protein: CASSLLAGTDTQYF.

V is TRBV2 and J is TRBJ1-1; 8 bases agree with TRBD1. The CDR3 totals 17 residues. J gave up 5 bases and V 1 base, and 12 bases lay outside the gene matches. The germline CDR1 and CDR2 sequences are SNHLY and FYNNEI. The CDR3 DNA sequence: TGTGCCAGCAGTGAAGGGACAGGGAGAAGCGTAGGGACTGAAGCTTTCTTT. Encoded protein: CASSEGTGRSVGTEAFF.

This chain's CDR3 is CASSSGLAGRNEQYF. CDR3 coding DNA: TGTGCCAGCAGCTCCGGACTAGCGGGACGGAACGAGCAGTACTTC. V and J are TRBV11-3 and TRBJ2-7; TRBD2 matches at 12 bases. Looked up from germline, CDR1 is SGHNT and CDR2 is YENEEA. The CDR3 has 15 amino acids. The J segment lost 5 bases and the V segment lost 4 bases, leaving 6 bases of the junction unmatched. Supplemented by reference TRBV11-3 and TRBJ2-7, the full variable domain reads EAGVVQSPRYKIIEKKQPVAFWCNPISGHNTLYWYLQNLGQGPELLIRYENEEAVDDSQLPKDRFSAERLKGVDSTLKIQPAELGDSAVYLCASSSGLAGRNEQYFGPGTRLTVT.